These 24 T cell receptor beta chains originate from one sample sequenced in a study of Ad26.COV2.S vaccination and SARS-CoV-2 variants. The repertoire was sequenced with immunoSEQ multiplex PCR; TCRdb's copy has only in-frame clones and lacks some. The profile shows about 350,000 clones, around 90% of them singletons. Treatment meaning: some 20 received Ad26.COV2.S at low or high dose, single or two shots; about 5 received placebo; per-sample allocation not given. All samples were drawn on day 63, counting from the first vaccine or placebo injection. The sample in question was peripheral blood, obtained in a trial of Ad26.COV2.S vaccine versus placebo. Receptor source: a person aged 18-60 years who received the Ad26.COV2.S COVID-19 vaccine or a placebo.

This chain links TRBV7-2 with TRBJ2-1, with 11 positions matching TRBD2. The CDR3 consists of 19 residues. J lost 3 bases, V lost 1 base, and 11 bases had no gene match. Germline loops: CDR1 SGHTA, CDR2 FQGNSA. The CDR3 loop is CASSLVPSGGPPDYNEQFF. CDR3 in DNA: TGTGCCAGCAGCTTAGTCCCTAGCGGGGGGCCCCCGGACTACAATGAGCAGTTCTTC.

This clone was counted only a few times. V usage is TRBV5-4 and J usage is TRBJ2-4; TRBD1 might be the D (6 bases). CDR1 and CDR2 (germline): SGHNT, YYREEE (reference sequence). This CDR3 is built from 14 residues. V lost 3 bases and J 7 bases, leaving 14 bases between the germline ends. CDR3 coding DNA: TGTGCCAGCAGCTCAAACAGGGTATGGAACATTCAGTACTTC. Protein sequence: CASSSNRVWNIQYF.

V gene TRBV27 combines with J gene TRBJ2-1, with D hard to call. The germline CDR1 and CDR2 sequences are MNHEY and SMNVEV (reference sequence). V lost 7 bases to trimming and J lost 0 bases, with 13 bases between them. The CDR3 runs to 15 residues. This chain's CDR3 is CASTARLSSYNEQFF. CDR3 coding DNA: TGTGCCAGCACCGCTCGCCTAAGCTCCTACAATGAGCAGTTCTTC.

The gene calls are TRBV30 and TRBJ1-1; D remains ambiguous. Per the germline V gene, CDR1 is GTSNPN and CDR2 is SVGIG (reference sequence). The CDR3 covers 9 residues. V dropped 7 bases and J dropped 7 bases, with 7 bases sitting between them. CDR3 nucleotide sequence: TGTGCCTTATCAGGTGAAGCTTTCTTT. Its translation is CALSGEAFF.

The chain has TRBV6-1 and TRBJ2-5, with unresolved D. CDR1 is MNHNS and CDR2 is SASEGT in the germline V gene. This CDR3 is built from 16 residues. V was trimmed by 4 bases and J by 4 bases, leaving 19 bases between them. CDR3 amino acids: CASSGAYRARGETQYF. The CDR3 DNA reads TGTGCCAGCAGTGGAGCCTACCGGGCCAGAGGAGAGACCCAGTACTTC.

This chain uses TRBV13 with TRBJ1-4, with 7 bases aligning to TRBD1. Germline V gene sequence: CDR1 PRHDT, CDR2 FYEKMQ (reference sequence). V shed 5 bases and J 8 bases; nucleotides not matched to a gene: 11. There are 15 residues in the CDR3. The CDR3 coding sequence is TGTGCCAGCAGCAAGCAGGGGGGCATTCCGGAAAAACTGTTTTTT. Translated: CASSKQGGIPEKLFF.

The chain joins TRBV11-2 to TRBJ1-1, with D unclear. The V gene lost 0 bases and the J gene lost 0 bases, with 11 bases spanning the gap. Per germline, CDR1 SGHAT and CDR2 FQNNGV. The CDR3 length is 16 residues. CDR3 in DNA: TGTGCCAGCAGCTTAGATACGGGTGGAATGAACACTGAAGCTTTCTTT. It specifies CASSLDTGGMNTEAFF.

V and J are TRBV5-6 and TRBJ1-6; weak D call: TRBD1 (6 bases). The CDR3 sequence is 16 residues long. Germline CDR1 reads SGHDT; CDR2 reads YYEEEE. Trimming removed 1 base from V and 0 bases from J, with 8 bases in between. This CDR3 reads CASSLQGSSYNSPLHF. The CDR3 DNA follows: TGTGCCAGCAGCTTGCAGGGGAGCTCCTATAATTCACCCCTCCACTTT.

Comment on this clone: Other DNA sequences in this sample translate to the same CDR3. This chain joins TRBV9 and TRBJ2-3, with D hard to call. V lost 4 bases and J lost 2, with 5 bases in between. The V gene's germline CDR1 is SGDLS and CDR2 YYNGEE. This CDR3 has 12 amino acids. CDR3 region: CASSRNTDTQYF. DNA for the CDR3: TGTGCCAGCAGCCGAAACACAGATACGCAGTATTTT. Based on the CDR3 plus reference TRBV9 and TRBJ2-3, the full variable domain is DSGVTQTPKHLITATGQRVTLRCSPRSGDLSVYWYQQSLDQGLQFLIQYYNGEERAKGNILERFSAQQFPDLHSELNLSSLELGDSALYFCASSRNTDTQYFGPGTRLTVL.

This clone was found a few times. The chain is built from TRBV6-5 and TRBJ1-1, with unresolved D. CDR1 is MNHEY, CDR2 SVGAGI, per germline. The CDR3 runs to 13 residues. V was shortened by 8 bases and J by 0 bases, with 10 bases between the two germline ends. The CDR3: CASLKTMNTEAFF. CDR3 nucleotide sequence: TGTGCCAGCCTGAAAACAATGAACACTGAAGCTTTCTTT.

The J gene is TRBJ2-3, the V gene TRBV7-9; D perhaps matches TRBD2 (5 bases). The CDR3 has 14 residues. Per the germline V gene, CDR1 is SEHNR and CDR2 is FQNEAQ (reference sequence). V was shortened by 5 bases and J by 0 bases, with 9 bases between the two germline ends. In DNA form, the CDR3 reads TGTGCCAGCAGCCGTCCGGGGAGCACAGATACGCAGTATTTT. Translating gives CASSRPGSTDTQYF.

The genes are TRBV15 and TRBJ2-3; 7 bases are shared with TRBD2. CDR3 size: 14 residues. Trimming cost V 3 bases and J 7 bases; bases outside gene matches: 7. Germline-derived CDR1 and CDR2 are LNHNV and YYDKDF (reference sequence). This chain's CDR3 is CATSRRDYPHTQYF. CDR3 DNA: TGTGCCACCAGCAGGAGGGACTACCCCCATACGCAGTATTTT.

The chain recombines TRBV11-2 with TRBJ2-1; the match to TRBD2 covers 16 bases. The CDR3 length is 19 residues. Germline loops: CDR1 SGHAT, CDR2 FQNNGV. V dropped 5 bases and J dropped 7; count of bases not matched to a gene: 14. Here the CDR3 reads CASSPGVGGGLAGGNEQFF. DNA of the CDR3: TGTGCCAGCAGCCCCGGCGTCGGCGGGGGACTAGCGGGGGGGAATGAGCAGTTCTTC.

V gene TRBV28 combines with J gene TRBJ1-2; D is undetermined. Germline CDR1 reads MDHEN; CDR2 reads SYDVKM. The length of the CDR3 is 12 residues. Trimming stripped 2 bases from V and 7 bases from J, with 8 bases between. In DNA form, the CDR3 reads TGTGCCAGCAGTTTACTCTCTGCTGGCTACACCTTC. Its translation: CASSLLSAGYTF.

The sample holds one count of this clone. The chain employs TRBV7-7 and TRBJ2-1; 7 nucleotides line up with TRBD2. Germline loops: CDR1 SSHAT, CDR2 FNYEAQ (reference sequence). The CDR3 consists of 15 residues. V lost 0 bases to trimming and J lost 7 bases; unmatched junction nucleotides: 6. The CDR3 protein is CASSLAGGGNNEQFF. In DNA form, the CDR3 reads TGTGCCAGCAGCTTAGCGGGGGGAGGGAATAATGAGCAGTTCTTC.

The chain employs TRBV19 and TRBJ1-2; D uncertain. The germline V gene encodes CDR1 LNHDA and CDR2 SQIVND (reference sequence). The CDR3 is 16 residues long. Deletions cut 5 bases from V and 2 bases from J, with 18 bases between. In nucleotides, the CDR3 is TGTGCCAGTAGTTCGACCCCCTACCCGGGCAACTATGGCTACACCTTC. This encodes CASSSTPYPGNYGYTF.

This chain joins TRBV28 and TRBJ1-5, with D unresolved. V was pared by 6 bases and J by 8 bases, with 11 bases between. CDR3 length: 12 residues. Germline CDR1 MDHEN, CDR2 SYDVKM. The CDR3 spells CASSPAVEPQHF. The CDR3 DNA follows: TGTGCCAGCAGCCCCGCGGTCGAGCCCCAGCATTTT.

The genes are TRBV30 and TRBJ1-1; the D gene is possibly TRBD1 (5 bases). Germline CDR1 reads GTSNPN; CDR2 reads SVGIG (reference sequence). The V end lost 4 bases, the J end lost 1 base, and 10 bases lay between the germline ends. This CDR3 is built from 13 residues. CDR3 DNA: TGTGCCTGGACAGGGAGGGCGAACACTGAAGCTTTCTTT. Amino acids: CAWTGRANTEAFF.

The CDR3, as DNA: TGTGCCAGCAGCTCGACCGACAGGGGCTTCGGCGAAGCTTTCTTT. The encoded protein is CASSSTDRGFGEAFF. The chain uses TRBV7-8 and TRBJ1-1; TRBD1 aligns across 8 bases. Germline V gene sequence: CDR1 SGHVS, CDR2 FQNEAQ. V was clipped by 4 bases and J by 8 bases; unmatched bases: 12. The CDR3 length is 15 residues.

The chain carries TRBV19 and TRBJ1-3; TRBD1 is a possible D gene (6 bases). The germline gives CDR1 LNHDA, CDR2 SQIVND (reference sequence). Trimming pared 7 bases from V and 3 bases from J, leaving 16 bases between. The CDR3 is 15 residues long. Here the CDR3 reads CASIRPGVVGNTIYF. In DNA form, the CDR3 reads TGTGCCAGTATTCGGCCAGGGGTAGTTGGAAACACCATATATTTT.

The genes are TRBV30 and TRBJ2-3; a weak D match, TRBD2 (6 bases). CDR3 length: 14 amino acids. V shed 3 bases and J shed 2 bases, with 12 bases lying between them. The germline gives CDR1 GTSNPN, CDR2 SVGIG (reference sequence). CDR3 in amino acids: CAWRGGLNTDTQYF. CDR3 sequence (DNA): TGTGCCTGGAGGGGGGGACTTAACACAGATACGCAGTATTTT.

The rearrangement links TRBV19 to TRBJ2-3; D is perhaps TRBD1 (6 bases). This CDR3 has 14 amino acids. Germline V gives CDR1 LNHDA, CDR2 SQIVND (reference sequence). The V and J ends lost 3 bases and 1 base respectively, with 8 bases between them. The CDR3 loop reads CASSIDRRTDTQYF. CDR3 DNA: TGTGCCAGTAGTATTGACAGGCGCACAGATACGCAGTATTTT.

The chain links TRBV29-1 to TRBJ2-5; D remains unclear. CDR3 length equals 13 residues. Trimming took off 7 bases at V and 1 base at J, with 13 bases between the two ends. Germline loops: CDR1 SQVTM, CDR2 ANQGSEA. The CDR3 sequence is CSGSVMGQETQYF. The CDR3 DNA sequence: TGCAGCGGCTCAGTGATGGGCCAAGAGACCCAGTACTTC.

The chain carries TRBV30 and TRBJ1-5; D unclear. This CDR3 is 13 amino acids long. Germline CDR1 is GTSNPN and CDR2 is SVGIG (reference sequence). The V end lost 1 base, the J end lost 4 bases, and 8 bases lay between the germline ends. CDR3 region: CAWSAGRNQPQHF. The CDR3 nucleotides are TGTGCCTGGAGTGCGGGGAGAAATCAGCCCCAGCATTTT.